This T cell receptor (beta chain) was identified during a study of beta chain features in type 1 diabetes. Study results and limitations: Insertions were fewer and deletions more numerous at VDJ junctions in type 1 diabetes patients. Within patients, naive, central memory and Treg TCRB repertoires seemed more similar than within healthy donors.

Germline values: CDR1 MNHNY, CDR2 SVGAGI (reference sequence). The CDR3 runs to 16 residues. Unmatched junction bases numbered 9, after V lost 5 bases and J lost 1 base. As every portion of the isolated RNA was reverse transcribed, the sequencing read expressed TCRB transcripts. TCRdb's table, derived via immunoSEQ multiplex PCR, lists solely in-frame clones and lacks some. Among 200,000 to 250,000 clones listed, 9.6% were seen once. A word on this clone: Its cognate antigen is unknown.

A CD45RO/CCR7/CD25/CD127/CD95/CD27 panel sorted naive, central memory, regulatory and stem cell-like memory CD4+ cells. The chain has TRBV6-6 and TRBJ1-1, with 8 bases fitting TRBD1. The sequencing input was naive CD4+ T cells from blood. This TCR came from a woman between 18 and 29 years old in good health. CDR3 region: CASSHGQGRGNTEAFF. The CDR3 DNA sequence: TGTGCCAGCAGTCATGGACAGGGAAGGGGGAACACTGAAGCTTTCTTT.